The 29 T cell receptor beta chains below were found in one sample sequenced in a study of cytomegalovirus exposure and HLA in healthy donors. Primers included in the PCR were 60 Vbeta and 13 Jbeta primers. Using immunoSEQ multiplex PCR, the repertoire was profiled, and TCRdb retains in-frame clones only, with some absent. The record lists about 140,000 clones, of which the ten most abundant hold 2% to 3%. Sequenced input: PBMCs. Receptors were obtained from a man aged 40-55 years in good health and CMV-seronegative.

The CDR3 region has the DNA TGCGCCAGCAGCCAAGGGGACAGGGAAATTATCACTGAAGCTTTCTTT. Translating gives CASSQGDREIITEAFF. The chain links TRBV4-3 to TRBJ1-1; 9 nucleotides agree with TRBD1. J gave up 4 bases and V 1 base, and 7 bases lay outside the gene matches. In germline, CDR1 is LGHNA, CDR2 YSLEER. The CDR3 totals 16 residues.

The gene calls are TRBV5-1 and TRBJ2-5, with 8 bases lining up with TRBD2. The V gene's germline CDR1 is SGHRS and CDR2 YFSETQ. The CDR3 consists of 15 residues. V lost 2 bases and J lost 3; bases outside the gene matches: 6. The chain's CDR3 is CASSFTSGREETQYF. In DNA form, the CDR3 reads TGCGCCAGCAGCTTCACTAGCGGCAGGGAAGAGACCCAGTACTTC.

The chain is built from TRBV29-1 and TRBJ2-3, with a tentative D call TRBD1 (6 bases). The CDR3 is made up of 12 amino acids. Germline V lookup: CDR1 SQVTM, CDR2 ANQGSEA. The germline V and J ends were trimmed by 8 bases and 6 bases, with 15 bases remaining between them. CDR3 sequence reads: CSTQGSSDTQYF. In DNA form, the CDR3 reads TGCAGCACCCAGGGGTCATCCGATACGCAGTATTTT.

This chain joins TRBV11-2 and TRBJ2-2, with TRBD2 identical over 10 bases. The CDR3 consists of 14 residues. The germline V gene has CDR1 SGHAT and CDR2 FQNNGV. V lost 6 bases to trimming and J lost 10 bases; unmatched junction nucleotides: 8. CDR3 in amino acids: CASSRAGGTEELFF. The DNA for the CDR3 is TGTGCCAGCAGTCGAGCGGGGGGGACGGAGGAGCTGTTTTTT.

The CDR3 sequence is CASSFGGGPYGYTF. CDR3 DNA: TGTGCCAGCAGCTTCGGTGGAGGGCCCTATGGCTACACCTTC. The rearrangement uses TRBV5-5 and TRBJ1-2, with unresolved D. The CDR3 length is 14 residues. The germline V gene has CDR1 SGHKS and CDR2 YYEKEE (reference sequence). V gave up 2 bases and J gave up 4 bases, with 12 bases separating them.

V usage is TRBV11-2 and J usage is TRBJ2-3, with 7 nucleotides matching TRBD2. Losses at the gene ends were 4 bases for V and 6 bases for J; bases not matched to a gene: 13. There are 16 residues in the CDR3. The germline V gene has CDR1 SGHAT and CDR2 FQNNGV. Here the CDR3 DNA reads TGTGCCAGCAGCTCTCAGGGCGGGGGAACAACTGATACGCAGTATTTT. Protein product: CASSSQGGGTTDTQYF.

CDR3 residues: CASSLGHRNEKLFF. CDR3 sequence (DNA): TGTGCCAGCAGCCTTGGACATCGTAATGAAAAACTGTTTTTT. The J gene is TRBJ1-4, the V gene TRBV7-2, with D tentatively TRBD1 (5 bases). This CDR3 is built from 14 residues. Per the germline V gene, CDR1 is SGHTA and CDR2 is FQGNSA. The V and J ends lost 5 bases and 4 bases respectively, with 11 bases between them.

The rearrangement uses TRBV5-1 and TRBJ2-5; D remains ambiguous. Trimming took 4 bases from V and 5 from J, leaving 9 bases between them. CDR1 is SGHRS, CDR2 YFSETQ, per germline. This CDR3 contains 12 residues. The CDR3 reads CASSTESETQYF. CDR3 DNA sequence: TGCGCCAGCAGCACCGAGTCGGAGACCCAGTACTTC.

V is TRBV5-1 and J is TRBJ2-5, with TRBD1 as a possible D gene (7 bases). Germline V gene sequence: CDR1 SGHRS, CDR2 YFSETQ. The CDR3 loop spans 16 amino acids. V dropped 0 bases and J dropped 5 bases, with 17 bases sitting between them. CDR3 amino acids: CASSLEGGGVPETQYF. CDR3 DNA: TGCGCCAGCAGCTTGGAAGGGGGCGGGGTCCCGGAGACCCAGTACTTC. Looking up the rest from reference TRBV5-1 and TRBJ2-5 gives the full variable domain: KAGVTQTPRYLIKTRGQQVTLSCSPISGHRSVSWYQQTPGQGLQFLFEYFSETQRNKGNFPGRFSGRQFSNSRSEMNVSTLELGDSALYLCASSLEGGGVPETQYFGPGTRLLVL.

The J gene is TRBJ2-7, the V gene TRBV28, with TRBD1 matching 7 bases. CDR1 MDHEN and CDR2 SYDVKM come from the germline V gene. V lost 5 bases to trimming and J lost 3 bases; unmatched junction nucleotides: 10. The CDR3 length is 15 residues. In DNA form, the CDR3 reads TGTGCCAGCAGTATCCCCGACAGGGCACTCTACGAGCAGTACTTC. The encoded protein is CASSIPDRALYEQYF.

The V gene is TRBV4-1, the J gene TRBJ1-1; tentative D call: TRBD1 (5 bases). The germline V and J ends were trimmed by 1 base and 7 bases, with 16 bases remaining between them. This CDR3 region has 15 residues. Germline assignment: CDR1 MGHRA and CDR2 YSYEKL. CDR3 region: CASSQVAGLKREAFF. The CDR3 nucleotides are TGCGCCAGCAGCCAAGTGGCAGGGTTGAAACGTGAAGCTTTCTTT.

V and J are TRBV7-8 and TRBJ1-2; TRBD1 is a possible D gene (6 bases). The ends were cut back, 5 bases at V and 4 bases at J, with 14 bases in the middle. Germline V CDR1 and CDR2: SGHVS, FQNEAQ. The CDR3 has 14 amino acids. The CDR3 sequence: CASSLPGEGYGYTF. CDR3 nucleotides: TGTGCCAGCAGCCTCCCAGGGGAAGGCTATGGCTACACCTTC.

Written as DNA, the CDR3 is TGTGCCAGCAGCCTGGTCGCAGGGGGAGAGAACACTGAAGCTTTCTTT. Translated: CASSLVAGGENTEAFF. The V gene is TRBV4-2, the J gene TRBJ1-1; 7 bases align to TRBD1. In germline, CDR1 is LGHNA, CDR2 YNFKEQ. The CDR3 spans 16 residues. The ends lost 4 bases at V and 1 base at J; junction bases unmatched: 9.

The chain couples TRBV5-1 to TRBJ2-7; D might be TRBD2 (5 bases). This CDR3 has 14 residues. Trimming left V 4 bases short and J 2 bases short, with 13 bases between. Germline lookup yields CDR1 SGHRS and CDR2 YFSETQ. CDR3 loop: CASSPGQTTYEQYF. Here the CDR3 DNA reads TGCGCCAGCAGCCCCGGTCAGACTACCTACGAGCAGTACTTC. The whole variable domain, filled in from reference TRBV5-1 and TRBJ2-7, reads KAGVTQTPRYLIKTRGQQVTLSCSPISGHRSVSWYQQTPGQGLQFLFEYFSETQRNKGNFPGRFSGRQFSNSRSEMNVSTLELGDSALYLCASSPGQTTYEQYFGPGTRLTVT.

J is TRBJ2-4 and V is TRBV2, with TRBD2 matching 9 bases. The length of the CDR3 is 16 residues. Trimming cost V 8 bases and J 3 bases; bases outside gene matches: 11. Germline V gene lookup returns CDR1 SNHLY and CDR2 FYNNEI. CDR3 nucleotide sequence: TGTGCCAGCTTTGGCGGGGGGGCTCGGAGCAAAAACATTCAGTACTTC. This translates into CASFGGGARSKNIQYF. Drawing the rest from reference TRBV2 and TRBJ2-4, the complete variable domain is EPEVTQTPSHQVTQMGQEVILRCVPISNHLYFYWYRQILGQKVEFLVSFYNNEISEKSEIFDDQFSVERPDGSNFTLKIRSTKLEDSAMYFCASFGGGARSKNIQYFGAGTRLSVL.

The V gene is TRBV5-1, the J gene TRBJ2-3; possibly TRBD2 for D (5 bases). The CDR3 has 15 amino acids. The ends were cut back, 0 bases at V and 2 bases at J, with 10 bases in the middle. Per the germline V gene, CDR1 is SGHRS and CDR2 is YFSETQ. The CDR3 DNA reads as TGCGCCAGCAGCTTGGGAGGGTTTAACACAGATACGCAGTATTTT. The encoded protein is CASSLGGFNTDTQYF.

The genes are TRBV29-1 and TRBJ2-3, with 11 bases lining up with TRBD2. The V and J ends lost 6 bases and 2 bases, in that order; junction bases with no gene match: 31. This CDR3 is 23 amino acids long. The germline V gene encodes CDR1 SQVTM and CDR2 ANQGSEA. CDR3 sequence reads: CSVPTGGQGDWVLAGDPTDTQYF. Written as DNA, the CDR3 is TGCAGCGTACCCACGGGGGGACAGGGCGACTGGGTACTAGCGGGGGACCCCACAGATACGCAGTATTTT.

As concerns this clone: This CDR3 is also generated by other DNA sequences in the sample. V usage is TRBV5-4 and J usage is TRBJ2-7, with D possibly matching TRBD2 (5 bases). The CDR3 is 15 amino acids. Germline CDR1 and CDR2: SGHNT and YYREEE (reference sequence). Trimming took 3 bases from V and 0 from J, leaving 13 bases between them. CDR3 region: CASSYWTLSSYEQYF. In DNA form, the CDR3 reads TGTGCCAGCAGCTACTGGACTTTAAGCTCCTACGAGCAGTACTTC. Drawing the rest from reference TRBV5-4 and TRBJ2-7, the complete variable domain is ETGVTQSPTHLIKTRGQQVTLRCSSQSGHNTVSWYQQALGQGPQFIFQYYREEENGRGNFPPRFSGLQFPNYSSELNVNALELDDSALYLCASSYWTLSSYEQYFGPGTRLTVT.

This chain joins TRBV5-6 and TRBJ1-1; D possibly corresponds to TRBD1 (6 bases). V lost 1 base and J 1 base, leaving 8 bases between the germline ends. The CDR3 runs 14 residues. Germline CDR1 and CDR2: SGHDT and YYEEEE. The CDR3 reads CASSLPGANTEAFF. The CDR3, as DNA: TGTGCCAGCAGCTTGCCAGGGGCGAACACTGAAGCTTTCTTT. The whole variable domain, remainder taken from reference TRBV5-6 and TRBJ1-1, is DAGVTQSPTHLIKTRGQQVTLRCSPKSGHDTVSWYQQALGQGPQFIFQYYEEEERQRGNFPDRFSGHQFPNYSSELNVNALLLGDSALYLCASSLPGANTEAFFGQGTRLTVV.

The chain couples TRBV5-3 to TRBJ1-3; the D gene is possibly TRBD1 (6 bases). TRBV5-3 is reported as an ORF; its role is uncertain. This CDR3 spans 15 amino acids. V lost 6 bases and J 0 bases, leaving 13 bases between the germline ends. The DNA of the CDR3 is TGTGCCAGAAAGGACAGTCCTAGCTCTGGAAACACCATATATTTT. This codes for CARKDSPSSGNTIYF.

CDR3 DNA sequence: TGTGCCAGCAGCTCGCGGGGGGGCACCGGGGAGCTGTTTTTT. Amino acid sequence: CASSSRGGTGELFF. The chain uses TRBV7-9 and TRBJ2-2, with 9 bases matching TRBD2. J was trimmed by 4 bases and V by 4 bases; bases with no gene match: 1. This CDR3 has 14 amino acids. The germline CDR1 and CDR2 sequences are SEHNR and FQNEAQ (reference sequence).

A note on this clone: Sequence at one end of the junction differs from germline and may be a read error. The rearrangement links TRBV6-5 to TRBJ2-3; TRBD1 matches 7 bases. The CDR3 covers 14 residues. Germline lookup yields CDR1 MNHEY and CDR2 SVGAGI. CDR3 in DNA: TGTGCCGGCAGTTACGGGACAGGCACAGATACGCAGTATTTT. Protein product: CAGSYGTGTDTQYF.

The CDR3 reads CASSGTSSADTQYF. Here the CDR3 DNA reads TGTGCCAGCAGCGGCACTAGCTCCGCAGATACGCAGTATTTT. The chain carries TRBV7-9 and TRBJ2-3, with D maybe TRBD2 (6 bases). The length of the CDR3 is 14 residues. V shed 5 bases and J shed 4 bases, with 13 bases lying between them. The germline gives CDR1 SEHNR, CDR2 FQNEAQ (reference sequence).

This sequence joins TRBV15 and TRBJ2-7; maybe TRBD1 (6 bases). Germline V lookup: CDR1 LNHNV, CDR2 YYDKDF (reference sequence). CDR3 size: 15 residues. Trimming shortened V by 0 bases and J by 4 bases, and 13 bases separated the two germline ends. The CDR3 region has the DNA TGTGCCACCAGCAGAGATGGGCAGGGGTTTTACGAGCAGTACTTC. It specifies CATSRDGQGFYEQYF.

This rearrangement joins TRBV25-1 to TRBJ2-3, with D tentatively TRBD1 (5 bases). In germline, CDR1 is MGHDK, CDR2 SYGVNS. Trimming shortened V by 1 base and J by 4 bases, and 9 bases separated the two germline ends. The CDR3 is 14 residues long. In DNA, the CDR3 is TGTGCCAGCAGTGAATGGGGCGGTTCAGATACGCAGTATTTT. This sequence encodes CASSEWGGSDTQYF.

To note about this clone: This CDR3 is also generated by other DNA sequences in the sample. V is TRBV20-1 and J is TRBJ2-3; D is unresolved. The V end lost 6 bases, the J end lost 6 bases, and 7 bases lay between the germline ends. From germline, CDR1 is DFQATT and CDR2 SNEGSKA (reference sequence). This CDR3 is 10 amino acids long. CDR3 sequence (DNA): TGCAGTGCATCCGGGGATACGCAGTATTTT. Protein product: CSASGDTQYF.

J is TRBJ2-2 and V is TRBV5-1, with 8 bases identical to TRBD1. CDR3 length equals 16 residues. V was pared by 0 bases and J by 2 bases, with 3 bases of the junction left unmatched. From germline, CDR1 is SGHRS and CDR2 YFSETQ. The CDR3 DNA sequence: TGCGCCAGCAGCTTGGATACAGGGGGTAACACCGGGGAGCTGTTTTTT. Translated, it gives CASSLDTGGNTGELFF. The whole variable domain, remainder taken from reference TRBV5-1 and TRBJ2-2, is KAGVTQTPRYLIKTRGQQVTLSCSPISGHRSVSWYQQTPGQGLQFLFEYFSETQRNKGNFPGRFSGRQFSNSRSEMNVSTLELGDSALYLCASSLDTGGNTGELFFGEGSRLTVL.

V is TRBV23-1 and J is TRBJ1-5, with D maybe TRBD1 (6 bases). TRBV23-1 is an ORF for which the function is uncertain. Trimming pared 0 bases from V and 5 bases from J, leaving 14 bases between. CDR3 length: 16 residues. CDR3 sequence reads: CASSQSKQGFYQPQHF. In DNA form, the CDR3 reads TGCGCCAGCAGTCAATCAAAACAGGGCTTTTATCAGCCCCAGCATTTT.

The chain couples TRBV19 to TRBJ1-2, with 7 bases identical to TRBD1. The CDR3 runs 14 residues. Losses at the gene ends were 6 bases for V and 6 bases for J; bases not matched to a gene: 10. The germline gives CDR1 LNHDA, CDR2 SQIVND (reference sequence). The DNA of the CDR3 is TGTGCCAGTAGGGAAAGGGCCAGGGGGAATGGCTACACCTTC. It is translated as CASRERARGNGYTF.